This T cell receptor beta chain was retrieved from a study of shared clonotypes between healthy human individuals. The CDR3 runs to 15 residues. The germline V gene has CDR1 MNHEY and CDR2 SMNVEV (reference sequence). V lost 1 base, J lost 1 base, and 2 bases stayed unmatched. TCRdb's copy holds only in-frame clones and misses some; the assay was immunoSEQ multiplex PCR. The profile covers approximately 530,000 clones, with 90% to 96% appearing a single time and about 0.06% taken by the ten largest. Sequencing was performed on naive CD4+ T cells sorted from blood. The subset was: CD45RA+ positively selected. The TCR sequence derives from a young woman in good health. The chain links TRBV27 to TRBJ1-1, with TRBD1 matching 8 bases. In DNA, the CDR3 is TGTGCCAGCAGTTTATTAGGGACAGGGAACACTGAAGCTTTCTTT. Its protein product is CASSLLGTGNTEAFF.